The T cell receptor (beta chain) described here comes from a study of blood T cell repertoires in COVID-19. Study overall: PBMCs, B-cell-depleted T cells, or T cells provided the cDNA or gDNA that made up the material.

Looked up from germline, CDR1 is KGHSH and CDR2 is LQKENI. This CDR3 has 14 residues. J gave up 8 bases and V 4 bases, and 10 bases lay outside the gene matches. Some clones are missing from TCRdb's copy, which holds only in-frame ones; the method was immunoSEQ multiplex PCR. The sample lists approximately 280,000 clones, about four fifths occurring once. The chain employs TRBV18 and TRBJ1-2, with 7 bases identical to TRBD1. Sequencing was performed on PBMCs or T cells enriched from blood (not recorded which). The TCR originated in a man in his forties who had been exposed to COVID-19. The CDR3 here is CASSRTGPTRGYTF. CDR3 nucleotides: TGTGCCAGCTCACGGACAGGACCCACGAGGGGCTACACCTTC.